This T cell receptor (beta chain) comes out of a study of somatic mutations in cytotoxic T cells in rheumatoid arthritis. Germline V gives CDR1 MGHRA, CDR2 YSYEKL. With 4 bases clipped from V and 7 bases from J, the junction kept 7 bases outside the gene matches. The CDR3 length is 15 residues. Comment on this clone: Its specificity is unknown.

The assay was immunoSEQ multiplex PCR, and TCRdb's table has in-frame clones only and misses some. Of tens of thousands of clones listed, approximately 84% are singletons. Findings and limits, study-wide: About an eighth of the roughly 60 patients had a largest CD8+ clone above 20% of CD8+ cells. Nobody knew which antigens the expanded CD8+ clones targeted. The modest underrepresentation of TRBV07 observed in rheumatoid arthritis patients was not subjected to multiple-comparison adjustment.

The rearrangement joins TRBV4-1 to TRBJ1-5; TRBD1 aligns across 10 bases. The clonotype was recovered from a man aged 40-55 years in good health. The source material was CD8+ T cells sorted from blood. The CDR3 spells CASSPGTGVVQPQHF. CDR3 bases: TGCGCCAGCAGCCCGGGGACAGGGGTTGTCCAGCCCCAGCATTTT.